This T cell receptor beta chain was sequenced during a study of cytomegalovirus exposure and HLA in healthy donors. It was with 60 Vbeta and 13 Jbeta primers that the PCR ran. TCRdb keeps only in-frame clones here, not all; method: immunoSEQ multiplex PCR. This sample has around 150,000 clones, with approximately 79% found just once. Per germline, CDR1 SEHNR and CDR2 FQNEAQ (reference sequence). This CDR3 has 16 residues. V gave up 5 bases and J gave up 0 bases; unmatched junction bases: 8. With respect to this clone: What it binds is unknown.

Study findings and constraints: The study flagged 150 to 200 TCR beta chains as cytomegalovirus-associated. An Asian-associated ancestry cluster reportedly showed fewer N-insertions than the approximately 620-donor mean in a later analysis.

The origin of this receptor is a man in his forties or fifties in good health and CMV-seropositive. Sequenced input: PBMCs. This sequence joins TRBV7-9 and TRBJ2-3; 7 bases fit TRBD2. CDR3 protein: CASSPASGPSTDTQYF. The CDR3 bases are TGTGCCAGCAGCCCTGCTAGCGGCCCTAGCACAGATACGCAGTATTTT.